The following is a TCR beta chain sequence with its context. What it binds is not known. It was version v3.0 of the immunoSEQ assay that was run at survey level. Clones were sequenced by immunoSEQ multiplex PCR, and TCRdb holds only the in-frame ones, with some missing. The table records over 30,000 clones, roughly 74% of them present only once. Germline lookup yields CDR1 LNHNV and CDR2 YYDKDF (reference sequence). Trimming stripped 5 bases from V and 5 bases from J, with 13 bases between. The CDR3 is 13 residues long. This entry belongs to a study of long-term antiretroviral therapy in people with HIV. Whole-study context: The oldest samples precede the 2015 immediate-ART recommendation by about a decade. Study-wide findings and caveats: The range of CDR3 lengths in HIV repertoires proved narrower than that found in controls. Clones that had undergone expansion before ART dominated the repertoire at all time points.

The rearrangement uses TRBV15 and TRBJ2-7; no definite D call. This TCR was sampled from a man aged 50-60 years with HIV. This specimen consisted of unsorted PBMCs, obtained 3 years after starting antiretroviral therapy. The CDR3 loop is CATSPEPLDEQYF. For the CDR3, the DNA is TGTGCCACCAGCCCGGAACCCCTGGACGAGCAGTACTTC.